This T cell receptor beta chain appears in the sequencing data of a study of CD4 T cells in relation to SARS-CoV-2 and coronaviruses. On the study more broadly: Crossreactive spike epitopes shared across donors were mapped to their HLA restriction. The study's findings and limits: SARS-CoV-2-driven expansion was significantly weaker in crossreactive than monoreactive clones. Pre-pandemic and post-infection samples never came from the same donor.

As regards this clone: What it binds is not known.

TCRdb keeps only in-frame clones here, not all; method: immunoSEQ multiplex PCR. The data hold about 70,000 clones, with 75% to 90% observed a single time. Trimming removed 6 bases from V and 3 bases from J; junction bases left unmatched: 12. The germline V gene has CDR1 SGHNT and CDR2 YYREEE (reference sequence). The CDR3 consists of 16 residues. CD4+ T cells from unexposed donors were obtained before the COVID-19 pandemic (2011-2018). Naive and memory CD4+ T cells came from enriched cryopreserved PBMCs. The sequence was collected from a human donor in good health. The chain links TRBV5-4 to TRBJ2-3; 8 nucleotides agree with TRBD2. The source material was memory CD4+ T cells from PBMCs. The CDR3 nucleotides read TGTGCCAGCACTGAACCCCGGGGGGGCGGAACAGATACGCAGTATTTT. Translating it yields CASTEPRGGGTDTQYF.